These 2 T cell receptor beta chains were all obtained from the same sample, sequenced in a study of blood T cell repertoires in COVID-19. Measured with immunoSEQ multiplex PCR; TCRdb has only the in-frame clones, and not every one. Here the sample spans more than 300,000 clones, roughly 90% being singletons. The material sequenced was PBMCs or T cells enriched from blood (not recorded which). The receptors come from a woman in her twenties or thirties who had been exposed to COVID-19.

The chain combines TRBV15 with TRBJ2-7; D call uncertain. Germline CDR1 and CDR2: LNHNV and YYDKDF (reference sequence). Trimming stripped 3 bases from V and 2 bases from J, with 8 bases between. The length of the CDR3 is 13 residues. The CDR3 DNA is TGTGCCACCAGCAGCCGGGTAGCCTACGAGCAGTACTTC. It encodes CATSSRVAYEQYF.

This clone was seen a handful of times. V gene TRBV7-9 combines with J gene TRBJ1-3, with 9 positions matching TRBD1. CDR3 size: 15 residues. With 4 bases clipped from V and 7 bases from J, the junction kept 8 bases outside the gene matches. CDR1 is SEHNR and CDR2 is FQNEAQ in the germline V gene (reference sequence). CDR3 bases: TGTGCCAGCAGCTCCCAAAACAGGGGGCCGAACACCATATATTTT. This encodes CASSSQNRGPNTIYF.